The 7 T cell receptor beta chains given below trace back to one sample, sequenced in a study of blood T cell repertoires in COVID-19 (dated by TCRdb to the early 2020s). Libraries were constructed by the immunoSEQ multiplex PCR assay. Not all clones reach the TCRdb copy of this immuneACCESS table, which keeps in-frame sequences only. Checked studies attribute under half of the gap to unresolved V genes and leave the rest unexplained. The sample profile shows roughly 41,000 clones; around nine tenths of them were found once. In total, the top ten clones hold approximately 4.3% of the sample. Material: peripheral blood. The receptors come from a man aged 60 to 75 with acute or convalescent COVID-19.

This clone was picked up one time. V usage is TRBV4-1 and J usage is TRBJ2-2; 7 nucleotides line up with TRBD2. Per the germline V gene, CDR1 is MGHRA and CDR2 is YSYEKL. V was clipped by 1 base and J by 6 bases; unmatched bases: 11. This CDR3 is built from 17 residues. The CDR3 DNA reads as TGCGCCAGCAGCCAAGGAATATTTGCGGGAGTAGCCGGGGAGCTGTTTTTT. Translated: CASSQGIFAGVAGELFF.

Here the CDR3 reads CASSQTSTTAVDYGYTF. DNA for the CDR3: TGCGCCAGCAGCCAAACATCCACCACAGCCGTCGACTATGGCTACACCTTC. The chain carries TRBV4-1 and TRBJ1-2, with D uncertain. Germline V gives CDR1 MGHRA, CDR2 YSYEKL. The CDR3 has 17 residues. Trimming shortened V by 2 bases and J by 3 bases, and 19 bases separated the two germline ends.

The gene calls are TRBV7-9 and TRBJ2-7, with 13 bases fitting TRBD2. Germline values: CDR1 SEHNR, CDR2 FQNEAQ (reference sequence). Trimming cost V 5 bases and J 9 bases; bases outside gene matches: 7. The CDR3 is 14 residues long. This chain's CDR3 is CASSPTSGGVGQYF. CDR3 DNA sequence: TGTGCCAGCAGCCCCACTAGCGGGGGGGTAGGGCAGTACTTC.

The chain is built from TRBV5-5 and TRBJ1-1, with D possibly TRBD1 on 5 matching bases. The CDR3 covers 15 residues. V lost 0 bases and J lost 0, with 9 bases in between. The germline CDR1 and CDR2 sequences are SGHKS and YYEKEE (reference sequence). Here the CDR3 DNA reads TGTGCCAGCAGCTTGGGTGACAGTCTGAACACTGAAGCTTTCTTT. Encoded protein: CASSLGDSLNTEAFF. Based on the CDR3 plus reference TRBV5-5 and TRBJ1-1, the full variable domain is DAGVTQSPTHLIKTRGQQVTLRCSPISGHKSVSWYQQVLGQGPQFIFQYYEKEERGRGNFPDRFSARQFPNYSSELNVNALLLGDSALYLCASSLGDSLNTEAFFGQGTRLTVV.

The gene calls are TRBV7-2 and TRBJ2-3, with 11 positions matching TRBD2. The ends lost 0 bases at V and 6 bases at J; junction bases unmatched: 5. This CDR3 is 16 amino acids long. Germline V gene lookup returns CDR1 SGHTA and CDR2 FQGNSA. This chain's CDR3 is CASSLASGGASDTQYF. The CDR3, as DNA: TGTGCCAGCAGCTTAGCTAGCGGGGGGGCCTCGGATACGCAGTATTTT.

Written as DNA, the CDR3 is TGTGCCAGCAGTTTTGACAGTGACACTGAAGCTTTCTTT. Translated: CASSFDSDTEAFF. This chain connects TRBV6-5 to TRBJ1-1; weak D call: TRBD1 (5 bases). Germline CDR1 MNHEY, CDR2 SVGAGI. The V end was cut by 4 bases, the J end by 3 bases, with 9 bases between. The CDR3 has 13 residues.

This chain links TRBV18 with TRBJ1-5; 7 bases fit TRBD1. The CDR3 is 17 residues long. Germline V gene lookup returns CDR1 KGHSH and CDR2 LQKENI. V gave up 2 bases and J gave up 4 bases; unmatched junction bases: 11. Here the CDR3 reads CASSPGTEGSINQPQHF. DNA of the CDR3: TGTGCCAGCTCACCAGGGACAGAGGGTAGCATTAATCAGCCCCAGCATTTT.